This T cell receptor beta chain is from a study of identifying expanded T cells in peripheral blood. In the case of this clone: Its cognate antigen is unknown.

Trimming at V came to 2 bases and at J to 3 bases, leaving 5 bases not matched to a gene. CDR1 and CDR2 from the germline V gene are KGHSH and LQKENI. The CDR3 spans 15 residues. Study-level points and caveats: Variance in clone template counts between two-week samples significantly increased with total template count across all healthy donors.

TCRdb's copy holds only in-frame clones and misses some; the assay was immunoSEQ multiplex PCR. The table records approximately 100,000 clones, more than 70% of them present only once. Collection occurred without any documented infections or immune events in donors. The chain joins TRBV18 to TRBJ1-2; 8 bases line up with TRBD1. Sample: blood. The receptor was isolated from a person aged 18 to 75 in good health. The CDR3 loop is CASSPTPTGDYGYTF. The CDR3 region has the DNA TGTGCCAGCTCACCAACTCCGACAGGGGACTATGGCTACACCTTC.